This T cell receptor (beta chain) stems from a study of blood T cell repertoires in COVID-19. Background on the study: In each case, the material was cDNA or gDNA derived from T cells, B-cell-depleted T cells, or PBMCs.

Method: immunoSEQ multiplex PCR; TCRdb's copy keeps in-frame clones and lacks some. The profile shows approximately 220,000 clones, roughly 85% of them singletons. Trimming removed 0 bases from V and 1 base from J; junction bases left unmatched: 8. The CDR3 is made up of 19 amino acids. Looked up from germline, CDR1 is SGDLS and CDR2 is YYNGEE. What was sequenced was PBMCs or T cells enriched from blood (not recorded which). This clonotype was obtained from a woman between 35 and 50 years old with acute COVID-19. The chain couples TRBV9 to TRBJ2-2; 11 bases map to TRBD2. CDR3 sequence reads: CASSVGLAGGSWNTGELFF. CDR3 sequence (DNA): TGTGCCAGCAGCGTAGGGCTAGCGGGGGGTTCGTGGAACACCGGGGAGCTGTTTTTT.